Presented here are 10 T cell receptor beta chains from one specimen sequenced in a study of vaccination and CD4 T cells after COVID-19 (dated by TCRdb to 2021 to 2024). The receptor library was made with PCR. TCRdb records Illumina iSeq 100 as the sequencer. At the Johns Hopkins FTIC core, DNA from the cultured CD4+ T cells underwent TCR sequencing with the Oncomine TCR Beta short-read assay. TCRdb reran the public reads through fastp at Q25 and MiXCR, keeping productive beta chains. Identical CDR3 protein sequences are pooled into one entry, listed with their most common genes and DNA. The sample yields approximately 23,000 distinct CDR3 sequences; 40% to 55% were counted once. The ten largest clones represent over 25% of the sample. What the treatment or condition label conveys for this sample: approximately 10-day PBMC culture with coronavirus spike peptide pools or control peptides (ViraFEST assay).

Antigen specificity for these receptors is unknown. The sample consisted of CD4+ T cells from blood, cultured in vitro, taken before SARS-CoV-2 vaccination. The receptors stem from a human donor who received a COVID-19 vaccine.

This clonotype was counted only a few times. The chain is built from TRBV7-6 and TRBJ2-3, with D perhaps TRBD2 (6 bases). The V end lost 1 base, the J end lost 1 base, and 9 bases lay between the germline ends. Germline V gene sequence: CDR1 SGHVS, CDR2 FNYEAQ. The CDR3 has 15 amino acids. The CDR3 DNA reads as TGTGCCAGCAGCTTAGGGGGCGGGGGCACAGATACGCAGTATTTT. The encoded protein is CASSLGGGGTDTQYF.

The chain couples TRBV2 to TRBJ2-5, with unresolved D. Trimming left V 8 bases short and J 0 bases short, with 13 bases between. The CDR3 covers 14 residues. CDR1 SNHLY and CDR2 FYNNEI come from the germline V gene. The CDR3 DNA follows: TGTGCCAGCCGTTTGGGCCAGCACCAAGAGACCCAGTACTTC. This gives the protein CASRLGQHQETQYF. The whole variable domain, filled in from reference TRBV2 and TRBJ2-5, reads EPEVTQTPSHQVTQMGQEVILRCVPISNHLYFYWYRQILGQKVEFLVSFYNNEISEKSEIFDDQFSVERPDGSNFTLKIRSTKLEDSAMYFCASRLGQHQETQYFGPGTRLLVL.

This chain links TRBV12-3 or TRBV12-4 with TRBJ1-1, with D unclear. With 3 bases removed from V and 8 bases from J, the gap between germline ends came to 19 bases. The CDR3 loop spans 15 amino acids. CDR3: CASSFASTSWAEAFF. The CDR3 DNA is TGTGCCAGCAGTTTCGCCAGCACCTCATGGGCGGAAGCTTTCTTT.

Only a few counts were recorded for this clonotype. This sequence joins TRBV2 and TRBJ2-7, with TRBD1 as a possible D gene (5 bases). The CDR3 loop spans 14 amino acids. Looked up from germline, CDR1 is SNHLY and CDR2 is FYNNEI. Trimming stripped 7 bases from V and 1 base from J, with 14 bases between. CDR3 protein: CASNQGASSYEQYF. The DNA for the CDR3 is TGTGCCAGCAACCAGGGTGCCAGTTCCTACGAGCAGTACTTC.

This clonotype appeared a few times. The V gene is TRBV6-1, the J gene TRBJ1-2; D gene uncertain. Trimming stripped 4 bases from V and 4 bases from J, with 13 bases between. CDR3 length: 14 residues. CDR1 MNHNS and CDR2 SASEGT come from the germline V gene. CDR3 sequence: CASSGGDQVYGYTF. CDR3 DNA sequence: TGTGCCAGCAGTGGTGGAGACCAAGTCTATGGCTACACCTTC.

This chain uses TRBV20-1 with TRBJ2-7, with 7 bases matching TRBD1. Germline CDR1 reads DFQATT; CDR2 reads SNEGSKA (reference sequence). The CDR3 totals 14 residues. With 2 bases clipped from V and 4 bases from J, the junction kept 8 bases outside the gene matches. CDR3 loop: CSARKQGRRYEQYF. The CDR3, as DNA: TGCAGTGCTAGAAAACAGGGGAGACGTTACGAGCAGTACTTC.

The rearrangement links TRBV19 to TRBJ2-2; 9 nucleotides match TRBD1. There are 16 residues in the CDR3. Trimming took 5 bases from V and 7 from J; bases not matched to a gene: 11. Germline lookup yields CDR1 LNHDA and CDR2 SQIVND (reference sequence). The CDR3 DNA reads as TGTGCCAGTAGTTCTACAGGGGGCATTAAAGGCGGGGAGCTGTTTTTT. This codes for CASSSTGGIKGGELFF.

The gene calls are TRBV24-1 and TRBJ1-2; D possibly corresponds to TRBD1 (6 bases). V lost 4 bases and J lost 4, with 12 bases in between. In germline, CDR1 is KGHDR, CDR2 SFDVKD. The CDR3 has 14 amino acids. CDR3 DNA sequence: TGTGCCACCAGTGACGGACAGATTTCCTATGGCTACACCTTC. As protein: CATSDGQISYGYTF.

This clonotype has only a few counts. V gene TRBV10-2 combines with J gene TRBJ2-3; TRBD2 agrees at 9 bases. From germline, CDR1 is WSHSY and CDR2 SAAADI. This CDR3 is built from 16 residues. V dropped 6 bases and J dropped 2; count of bases not matched to a gene: 9. This CDR3 is CASSPLAGAITDTQYF. The CDR3 nucleotides read TGCGCCAGCAGCCCCTTAGCGGGGGCCATCACAGATACGCAGTATTTT.

The rearrangement links TRBV19 to TRBJ1-1, with TRBD1 identical over 7 bases. With V trimmed by 5 bases and J by 2 bases, 8 bases remained unmatched. Germline V gene lookup returns CDR1 LNHDA and CDR2 SQIVND (reference sequence). This CDR3 contains 15 residues. The CDR3 is CASSPRDSLNTEAFF. For the CDR3, the DNA is TGTGCCAGTAGTCCCCGGGACAGCTTAAACACTGAAGCTTTCTTT.